This is a list of T cell receptor beta chains from one sample in a study. TCRdb reprocessed the RT-PCR reads via MiXCR and lists one record per CDR3 protein. The sample has almost 700,000 distinct CDR3 sequences; 14% are singletons. The sequenced material came from memory CD4+ T cells from blood. Receptors were obtained from a female donor in good health, serving as a healthy control. Each CDR3 is given with its conserved first and last residue. D genes are given only for firm matches. Clone size is stated in some rows and not others, as once, few, many or a class when expanded.

J	V	D	size	DNA	CDR3
TRBJ1-5	TRBV30	NA	few	TGTGCCTGGAGTGTCAGGTATAGCAATCAGCCCCAGCATTTT	CAWSVRYSNQPQHF
TRBJ2-3	TRBV5-1	TRBD1	many	TGCGCCACCGCCGGACAGGGTAGTAGCACAGATACGCAGTATTTT	CATAGQGSSTDTQYF
TRBJ1-3	TRBV5-1	TRBD1	many	TGCGCCAGCAGCCTTGACAGGGGCTCTCGAGACACCATATATTTT	CASSLDRGSRDTIYF
TRBJ2-1	TRBV7-8	TRBD1	many	TGTGCCAGCAGCTTATCACCCCCCGGACAGGGGAAAGGCAATGAGCAGTTCTTC	CASSLSPPGQGKGNEQFF
TRBJ1-2	TRBV24-1	NA	NA	TGTGCCACCAGTGATTTCCGGGTTGGCTACACCTTC	CATSDFRVGYTF
TRBJ2-7	TRBV7-2	NA	few	TGTGCCAGCAGCTTTGGGAGATCCTACGAGCAGTACTTC	CASSFGRSYEQYF
TRBJ1-4	TRBV15	NA	few	TGTGCCACCAGTAGAACGCCAACTAATGAAAAACTGTTTTTT	CATSRTPTNEKLFF
TRBJ2-2	TRBV10-1	TRBD1	few	TGCGCCAGCAGTGCGACAGGGCACACCGGGGAGCTGTTTTTT	CASSATGHTGELFF
TRBJ2-4	TRBV7-2	NA	NA	TGTGCCAGCAGCCTCCTAGGGGGGGGGGCGTCAAACATTCAGTACTTC	CASSLLGGGASNIQYF
TRBJ2-7	TRBV5-1	TRBD1	NA	TGCGCCAGCAGAAGAGACAGGGGGAGCTCCTACGAGCAGTACTTC	CASRRDRGSSYEQYF
TRBJ1-3	TRBV18	NA	NA	TGTGCCAGCTCACTAGGGGAAGCTGGAAACACCATATATTTT	CASSLGEAGNTIYF
TRBJ2-5	TRBV5-1	NA	many	TGCGCCAGCAGCTTGGCCGGAGGGGGGGGCCAAGAGACCCAGTACTTC	CASSLAGGGGQETQYF
TRBJ1-6	TRBV7-9	NA	many	TGTGCCAGCAGCACTAGCAACTCACCCCTCCACTTT	CASSTSNSPLHF
TRBJ2-1	TRBV20-1	TRBD2	few	TGCAGTGCCGCCGGGACTAGCGGCGTCTTGTTTTACAATGAGCAGTTCTTC	CSAAGTSGVLFYNEQFF
TRBJ2-5	TRBV30	NA	many	TGTGCCTGGAGCCCGGTTGGGGTTCAAGAGACCCAGTACTTC	CAWSPVGVQETQYF
TRBJ1-2	TRBV6-5	NA	few	TGCGCAGCGGGGTTTCGGTTCGGCTACACCTTC	CAAGFRFGYTF
TRBJ2-7	TRBV27	NA	NA	TGTGCCAGCAGTTTCCGAGACAGGTCGGGGCCGGGCGAGCAGTACTTC	CASSFRDRSGPGEQYF
TRBJ1-2	TRBV6-6	NA	few	TGTGCCAGCACCCTAGGGACGACCTATGGCTACACCTTC	CASTLGTTYGYTF
TRBJ2-7	TRBV30	NA	many	TGTGCCTGGACCGATAGAAGAACCTACGAGCAGTACTTC	CAWTDRRTYEQYF
TRBJ2-5	TRBV6-2/TRBV6-3	NA	NA	TGTGCCAGCAGATTCCCTCCGACCCCCAGGGAGACCCAGTACTTC	CASRFPPTPRETQYF
TRBJ2-3	TRBV27	TRBD2	NA	TGTGCCAGCAGTCCGATTCGACTAGCGGGGACAGATACGCAGTATTTT	CASSPIRLAGTDTQYF
TRBJ1-5	TRBV27	NA	NA	TGTGCCAGCAGTTTCGACCAGAGGTGGCCCCAGCATTTT	CASSFDQRWPQHF
TRBJ1-2	TRBV4-3	NA	many	TGCGCCAGCAGCCAAGAGACGGGATCGGGTGGCTACACCTTC	CASSQETGSGGYTF
TRBJ2-4	TRBV5-1	TRBD1	many	TGCGCCAGCAGCACGGACAGGGGAGGGAACATTCAGTACTTC	CASSTDRGGNIQYF
TRBJ2-1	TRBV7-2	TRBD2	NA	TGTGCCAGCAGCCGTGTAGGGACTAGCGGTTTCAATGAGCAGTTCTTC	CASSRVGTSGFNEQFF
TRBJ2-5	TRBV6-1	NA	many	TGTGCCAGCAGGGTCGGTGGGGAAGAGACCCAGTACTTC	CASRVGGEETQYF
TRBJ1-2	TRBV18	TRBD1	NA	TGTGCCAGCTCACTCGGGACAGACCGGGGTGGCTACACCTTC	CASSLGTDRGGYTF
TRBJ2-7	TRBV6-2/TRBV6-3	NA	many	TGTGCCAGCAGTTACAGGGTATTCTACGACGAGCAGTACTTC	CASSYRVFYDEQYF
TRBJ1-1	TRBV5-1	NA	NA	TGCGCCAGCAGCTTGGTAGGCAGCCAAAACACTGAAGCTTTCTTT	CASSLVGSQNTEAFF
TRBJ2-7	TRBV18	NA	few	TGTGCCAGCGCTACGGCAAGGGGCTCCTACGAGCAGTACTTC	CASATARGSYEQYF
TRBJ1-3	TRBV7-7	NA	few	TGTGCTAGCAGCCCTGCCGGACCGGGCCGTCCCATATATTTT	CASSPAGPGRPIYF
TRBJ2-7	TRBV18	NA	few	TGTGCCAGCTCACCGGCACTTGAAGGGAACGAGCAGTACTTC	CASSPALEGNEQYF
TRBJ2-7	TRBV14	NA	many	TGTGCCAGCAGTCAACAGGGTATTGGTATCTACGAGCAGTACTTC	CASSQQGIGIYEQYF
TRBJ2-5	TRBV6-2/TRBV6-3	NA	NA	TGTGCCAGCAGTGTAACCGGACAGTTCGAGGAGACCCAGTACTTC	CASSVTGQFEETQYF
TRBJ2-7	TRBV6-5	TRBD2	NA	TGTGCCAGCAGAGGGGGGAGACTAGCGGGAGACGGGCAGTACTTC	CASRGGRLAGDGQYF
TRBJ2-5	TRBV3-1	NA	NA	TGTGCCAGCAGCCAATTTTCAGCGGAGACCCAGTACTTC	CASSQFSAETQYF
TRBJ2-3	TRBV29-1	TRBD1	many	TGCAGCTTGGGGACAGCGGCCGACACAGATACGCAGTATTTT	CSLGTAADTDTQYF
TRBJ1-2	TRBV10-3	NA	many	TGTGCCATCAGTGCAGAGCCGGGGAGCTACACCTTC	CAISAEPGSYTF
TRBJ2-7	TRBV11-2	NA	NA	TGTGCCAGCAGGTCACTCTTGGTCCCCCGGGAGCAGTACTTC	CASRSLLVPREQYF
TRBJ1-2	TRBV3-1	NA	few	TGTGCCAGCAGCCAAGATATCCCACCTAACTATGGCTACACCTTC	CASSQDIPPNYGYTF
TRBJ2-1	TRBV20-1	TRBD2	NA	TGCAGTGCTTTCGGACTAGCGGGCCACTACAATGAGCAGTTCTTC	CSAFGLAGHYNEQFF
TRBJ2-1	TRBV29-1	TRBD2	NA	TGCAGCGTCGCACTAGCGGGGAGCTCCTACAATGAGCAGTTCTTC	CSVALAGSSYNEQFF
TRBJ2-3	TRBV5-1	TRBD2	NA	TGCGCCAGCAGCTTGGCCCCTTCTAGCGGGAGAGGGGCCGCAGATACGCAGTATTTT	CASSLAPSSGRGAADTQYF
TRBJ1-1	TRBV18	NA	NA	TGTGCCAGCTCCAACCAAGGGGCTGAAGCTTTCTTT	CASSNQGAEAFF